This is a list of T cell receptor beta chains from one sample in a study of T cells expressing NK-cell markers. Reprocessing the 5' RACE reads, TCRdb reports a single entry for every CDR3 protein and omits DNA. With 550,000 to 600,000 distinct CDR3 sequences in the sample, the ten largest clones hold approximately 3.6%. The sample was blood T cells: a sorted CD56 or NKG2C T cell subset, CD4+ or CD8+ T cells, or bulk PBMC T cells (not recorded which). The origin of the receptors is a man aged 18 to 29 in good health. CDR3s include the opening cysteine and the closing phenylalanine or tryptophan.

j_gene	v_gene	CDR3aa
TRBJ2-3	TRBV3-1	CASSLFRTSGRRSTDTQYF
TRBJ2-3	TRBV15	CATSNRKTLTDTQYF
TRBJ1-1	TRBV9	CASSENLRTGEAYEAFF
TRBJ2-1	TRBV6-1	CASRRRGGSDEQFF
TRBJ2-1	TRBV7-9	CASSLPGDTNEQFF
TRBJ2-3	TRBV24-1	CATSDPTRGPVGDTQYF
TRBJ2-1	TRBV5-1	CASSSTDSLYNEQFF
TRBJ2-5	TRBV12-3/TRBV12-4	CASRKLGTEPETQYF
TRBJ2-7	TRBV12-3/TRBV12-4	CASSFSKPGQGASGEYF
TRBJ2-5	TRBV5-5	CASSSFGQGAGRETQYF
TRBJ1-5	TRBV30	CAWSVSGFDSNQPQHF
TRBJ2-1	TRBV5-1	CASSWGLIDNEQFF
TRBJ2-7	TRBV7-2	CASSLGPGLLSYEQYF
TRBJ1-1	TRBV6-5	CASSSGGWAAFF
TRBJ2-1	TRBV6-2/TRBV6-3	CASSYSGLAGVPYNEQFF
TRBJ2-3	TRBV6-2/TRBV6-3	CASKVGEREYYDTQYF
TRBJ2-1	TRBV5-1	CASSSSLAGIRNEQFF
TRBJ2-1	TRBV10-2	CASSPGLVHNEQFF
TRBJ1-2	TRBV27	CASSLSPGQQYGYTF
TRBJ2-3	TRBV6-1	CASSEALANRGLADTQYF
TRBJ1-2	TRBV6-5	CASSYAARATYGYTF
TRBJ1-1	TRBV14	CASSQAREGRAFF
TRBJ2-1	TRBV3-1	CASSQGSNAVYEQFF
TRBJ2-7	TRBV5-1	CASSLEGNWEQYF
TRBJ1-1	TRBV20-1	CSARSLGGTEAFF
TRBJ2-5	TRBV5-5	CASSFGADQETQYF
TRBJ2-3	TRBV5-1	CASSLGRAFLGGPDTQYF
TRBJ2-5	TRBV20-1	CSAPAGTGDLETQYF
TRBJ1-2	TRBV12-3/TRBV12-4	CASPSGGAEGYTF
TRBJ2-7	TRBV11-2	CASSLAFPYEQYF
TRBJ1-5	TRBV5-1	CASSLETGGQPQHF
TRBJ2-3	TRBV6-5	CASSPRSRNTQYF
TRBJ2-5	TRBV7-9	CASRTGMETQYF
TRBJ2-5	TRBV10-3	CAISPTRQGSETQYF
TRBJ2-2	TRBV6-5	CASSYSNGRPGSITGELFF
TRBJ2-5	TRBV7-2	CASSTLGRGETQYF
TRBJ2-3	TRBV20-1	CSASFGVGTDTQYF
TRBJ2-1	TRBV7-9	CASSLHWRTGDGEQFF
TRBJ2-3	TRBV10-3	CAISGLAGANTDTQYF
TRBJ2-7	TRBV6-1	CASTLSGNTYEQYF